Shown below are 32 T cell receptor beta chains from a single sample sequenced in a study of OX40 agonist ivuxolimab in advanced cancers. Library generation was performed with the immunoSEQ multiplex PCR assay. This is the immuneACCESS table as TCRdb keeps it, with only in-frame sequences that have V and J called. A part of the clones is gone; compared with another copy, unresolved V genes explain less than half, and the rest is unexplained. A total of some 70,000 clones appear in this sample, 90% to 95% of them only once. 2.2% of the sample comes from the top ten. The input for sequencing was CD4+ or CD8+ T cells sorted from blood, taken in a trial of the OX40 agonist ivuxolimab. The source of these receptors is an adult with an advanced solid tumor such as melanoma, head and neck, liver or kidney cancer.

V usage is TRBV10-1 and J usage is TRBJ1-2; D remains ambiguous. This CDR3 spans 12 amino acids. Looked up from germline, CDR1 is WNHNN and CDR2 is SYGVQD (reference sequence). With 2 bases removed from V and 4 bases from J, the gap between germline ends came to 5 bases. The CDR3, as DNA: TGCGCCAGCAGTGAGAGGCCCTATGGCTACACCTTC. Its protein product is CASSERPYGYTF.

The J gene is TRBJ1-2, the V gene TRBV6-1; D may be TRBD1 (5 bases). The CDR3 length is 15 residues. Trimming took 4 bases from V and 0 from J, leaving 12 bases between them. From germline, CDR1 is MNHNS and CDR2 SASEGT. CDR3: CASSVRDRPNYGYTF. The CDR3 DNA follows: TGTGCCAGCAGTGTCCGGGACCGGCCTAACTATGGCTACACCTTC.

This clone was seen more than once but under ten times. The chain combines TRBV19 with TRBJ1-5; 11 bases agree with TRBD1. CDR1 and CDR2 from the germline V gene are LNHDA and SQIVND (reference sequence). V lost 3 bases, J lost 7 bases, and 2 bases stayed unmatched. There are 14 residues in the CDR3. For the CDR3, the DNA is TGTGCCAGTAGTATCGGGACAGGGGGGCAGCCCCAGCATTTT. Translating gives CASSIGTGGQPQHF. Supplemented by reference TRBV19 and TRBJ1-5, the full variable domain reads DGGITQSPKYLFRKEGQNVTLSCEQNLNHDAMYWYRQDPGQGLRLIYYSQIVNDFQKGDIAEGYSVSREKKESFPLTVTSAQKNPTAFYLCASSIGTGGQPQHFGDGTRLSIL.

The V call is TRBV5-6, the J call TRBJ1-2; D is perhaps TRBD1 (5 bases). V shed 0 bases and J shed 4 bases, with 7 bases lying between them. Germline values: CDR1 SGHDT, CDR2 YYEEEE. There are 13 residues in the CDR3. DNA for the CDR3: TGTGCCAGCAGCTTGGGACAGTTCTATGGCTACACCTTC. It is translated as CASSLGQFYGYTF.

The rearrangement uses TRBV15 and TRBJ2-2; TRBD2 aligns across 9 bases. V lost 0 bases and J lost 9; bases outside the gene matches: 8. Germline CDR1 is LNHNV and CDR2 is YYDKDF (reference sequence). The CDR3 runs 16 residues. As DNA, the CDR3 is TGTGCCACCAGCAGAGATCTTAGCGGGAGTTGGAGGGAGCTGTTTTTT. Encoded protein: CATSRDLSGSWRELFF.

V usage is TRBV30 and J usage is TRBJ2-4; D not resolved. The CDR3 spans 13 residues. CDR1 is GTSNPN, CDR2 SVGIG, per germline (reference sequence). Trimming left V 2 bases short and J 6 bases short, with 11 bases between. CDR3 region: CAWSQGALNIQYF. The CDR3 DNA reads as TGTGCCTGGAGTCAAGGAGCTTTAAACATTCAGTACTTC.

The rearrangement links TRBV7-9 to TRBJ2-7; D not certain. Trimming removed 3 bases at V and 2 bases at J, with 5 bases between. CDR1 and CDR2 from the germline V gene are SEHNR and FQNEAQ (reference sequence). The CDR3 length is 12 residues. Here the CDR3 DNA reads TGTGCCAGCAGCTTGGAAGCCTACGAGCAGTACTTC. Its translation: CASSLEAYEQYF.

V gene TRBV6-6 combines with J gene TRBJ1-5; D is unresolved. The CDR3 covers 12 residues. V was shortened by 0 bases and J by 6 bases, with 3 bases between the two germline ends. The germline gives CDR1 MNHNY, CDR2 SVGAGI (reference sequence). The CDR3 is CASSYSSQPQHF. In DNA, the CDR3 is TGTGCCAGCAGTTACTCGAGTCAGCCCCAGCATTTT.

CDR3 in DNA: TGTGCCAGCAGTCCACTAGCGGAGACTACAGATACGCAGTATTTT. Protein: CASSPLAETTDTQYF. The rearrangement joins TRBV6-6 to TRBJ2-3; 8 bases are a match to TRBD2. Germline CDR1 reads MNHNY; CDR2 reads SVGAGI (reference sequence). The ends lost 5 bases at V and 3 bases at J; junction bases unmatched: 7. This CDR3 has 15 residues.

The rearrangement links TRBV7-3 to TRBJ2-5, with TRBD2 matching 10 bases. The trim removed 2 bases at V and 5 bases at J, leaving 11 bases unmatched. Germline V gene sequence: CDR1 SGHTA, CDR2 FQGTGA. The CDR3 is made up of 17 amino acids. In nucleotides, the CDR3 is TGTGCCAGCAGCTTACGAGCGGGGGGGCCTAGGCTCGAGACCCAGTACTTC. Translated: CASSLRAGGPRLETQYF.

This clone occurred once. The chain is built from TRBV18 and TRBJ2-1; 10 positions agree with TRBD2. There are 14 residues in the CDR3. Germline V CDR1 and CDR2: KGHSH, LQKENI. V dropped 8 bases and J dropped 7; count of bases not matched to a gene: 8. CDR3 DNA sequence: TGTGCCAGCCTAAGCGGGAGGGCCATTAATGAGCAGTTCTTC. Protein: CASLSGRAINEQFF.

The CDR3 sequence: CASSYSSGGANSPLHF. The CDR3, as DNA: TGTGCCAGCAGTTACTCGAGTGGAGGCGCGAATTCACCCCTCCACTTT. The chain couples TRBV6-5 to TRBJ1-6; D remains ambiguous. Germline-derived CDR1 and CDR2 are MNHEY and SVGAGI. Trimming left V 0 bases short and J 7 bases short, with 13 bases between. This CDR3 is 16 amino acids long.

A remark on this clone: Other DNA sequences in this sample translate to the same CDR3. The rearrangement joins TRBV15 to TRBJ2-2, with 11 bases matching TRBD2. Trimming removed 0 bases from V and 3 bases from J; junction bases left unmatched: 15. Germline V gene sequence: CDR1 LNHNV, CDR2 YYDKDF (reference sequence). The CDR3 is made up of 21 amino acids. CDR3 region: CATSREGRTSGSAGDTGELFF. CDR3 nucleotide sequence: TGTGCCACCAGCAGAGAGGGTCGTACTAGCGGGAGTGCGGGCGACACCGGGGAGCTGTTTTTT.

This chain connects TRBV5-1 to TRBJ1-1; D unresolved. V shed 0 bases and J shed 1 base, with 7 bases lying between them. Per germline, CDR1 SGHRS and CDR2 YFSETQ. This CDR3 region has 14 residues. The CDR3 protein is CASSLALQNTEAFF. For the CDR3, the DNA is TGCGCCAGCAGCTTGGCCCTTCAGAACACTGAAGCTTTCTTT.

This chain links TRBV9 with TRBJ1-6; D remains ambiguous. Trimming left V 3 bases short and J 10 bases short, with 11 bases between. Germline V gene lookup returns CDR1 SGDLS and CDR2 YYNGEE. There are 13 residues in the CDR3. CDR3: CASSASDGSPLHF. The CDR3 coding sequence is TGTGCCAGCAGCGCCTCCGACGGGTCACCCCTCCACTTT.

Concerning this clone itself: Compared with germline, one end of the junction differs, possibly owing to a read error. Here the CDR3 reads CASSPGVGGTDTQYF. CDR3 bases: TGTGCTAGCAGCCCGGGCGTTGGGGGCACAGATACGCAGTATTTT. V is TRBV7-7 and J is TRBJ2-3; D gene ambiguous. The V gene's germline CDR1 is SSHAT and CDR2 FNYEAQ (reference sequence). This CDR3 contains 15 residues. The full variable domain, completed using reference TRBV7-7 and TRBJ2-3, is GAGVSQSPRYKVTKRGQDVTLRCDPISSHATLYWYQQALGQGPEFLTYFNYEAQPDKSGLPSDRFSAERPEGSISTLTIQRTEQRDSAMYRCASSPGVGGTDTQYFGPGTRLTVL.

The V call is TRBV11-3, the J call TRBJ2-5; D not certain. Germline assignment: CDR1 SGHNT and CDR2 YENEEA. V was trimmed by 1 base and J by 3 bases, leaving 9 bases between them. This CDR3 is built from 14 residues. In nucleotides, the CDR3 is TGTGCCAGCAGCTTAGGACAACCCGAAGAGACCCAGTACTTC. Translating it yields CASSLGQPEETQYF.

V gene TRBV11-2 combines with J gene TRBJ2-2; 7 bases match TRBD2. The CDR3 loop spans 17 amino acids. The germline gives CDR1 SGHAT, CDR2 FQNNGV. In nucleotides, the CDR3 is TGTGGGAGCAGCCCCCACCCAATAGGGAGGGGCACCGGGGAGCTGTTTTTT. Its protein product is CGSSPHPIGRGTGELFF.

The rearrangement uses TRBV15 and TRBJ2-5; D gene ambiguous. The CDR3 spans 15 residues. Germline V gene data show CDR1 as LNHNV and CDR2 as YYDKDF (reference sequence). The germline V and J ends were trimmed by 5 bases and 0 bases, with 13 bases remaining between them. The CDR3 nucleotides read TGTGCCACCAGCCCTAGTTATGGAGACCAAGAGACCCAGTACTTC. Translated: CATSPSYGDQETQYF.

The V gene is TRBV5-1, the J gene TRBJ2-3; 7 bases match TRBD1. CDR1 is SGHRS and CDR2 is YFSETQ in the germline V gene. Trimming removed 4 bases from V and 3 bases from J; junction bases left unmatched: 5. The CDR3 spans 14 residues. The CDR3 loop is CASSPGQRTDTQYF. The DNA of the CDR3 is TGCGCCAGCAGCCCGGGACAGCGAACAGATACGCAGTATTTT.

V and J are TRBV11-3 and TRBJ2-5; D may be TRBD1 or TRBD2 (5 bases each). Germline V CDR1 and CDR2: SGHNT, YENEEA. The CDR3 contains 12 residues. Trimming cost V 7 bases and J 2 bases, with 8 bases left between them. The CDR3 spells CASTGTQETQYF. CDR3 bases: TGTGCCAGCACGGGGACGCAAGAGACCCAGTACTTC.

The CDR3 bases are TGTGCCAGCAGCTTCAATTCTGGAAACACCATATATTTT. This translates into CASSFNSGNTIYF. The rearrangement uses TRBV11-2 and TRBJ1-3; D unresolved. CDR3 length: 13 residues. V shed 3 bases and J shed 1 base, with 4 bases lying between them. The V gene's germline CDR1 is SGHAT and CDR2 FQNNGV. The full variable domain, with the rest looked up from reference TRBV11-2 and TRBJ1-3, is EAGVAQSPRYKIIEKRQSVAFWCNPISGHATLYWYQQILGQGPKLLIQFQNNGVVDDSQLPKDRFSAERLKGVDSTLKIQPAKLEDSAVYLCASSFNSGNTIYFGEGSWLTVV.

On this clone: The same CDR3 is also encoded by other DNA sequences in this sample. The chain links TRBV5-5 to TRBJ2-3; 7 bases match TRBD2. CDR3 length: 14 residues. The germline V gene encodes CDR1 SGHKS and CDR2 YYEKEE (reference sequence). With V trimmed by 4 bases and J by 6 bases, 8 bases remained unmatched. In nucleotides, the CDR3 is TGTGCCAGCAGCCCTGGGGGGGTCCGGGATACGCAGTATTTT. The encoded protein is CASSPGGVRDTQYF.

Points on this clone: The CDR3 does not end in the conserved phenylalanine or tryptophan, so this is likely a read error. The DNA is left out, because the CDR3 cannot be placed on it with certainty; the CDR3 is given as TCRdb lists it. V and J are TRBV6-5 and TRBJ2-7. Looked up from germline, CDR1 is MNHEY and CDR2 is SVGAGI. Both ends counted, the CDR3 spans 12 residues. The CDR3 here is CASSYLDPGSEA.

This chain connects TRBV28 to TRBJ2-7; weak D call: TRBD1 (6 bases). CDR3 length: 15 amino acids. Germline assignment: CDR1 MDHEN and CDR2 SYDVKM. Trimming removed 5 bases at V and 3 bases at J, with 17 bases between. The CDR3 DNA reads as TGTGCCAGCAGTGCCGGGACATCCTCCCTCTACGAGCAGTACTTC. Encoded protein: CASSAGTSSLYEQYF.

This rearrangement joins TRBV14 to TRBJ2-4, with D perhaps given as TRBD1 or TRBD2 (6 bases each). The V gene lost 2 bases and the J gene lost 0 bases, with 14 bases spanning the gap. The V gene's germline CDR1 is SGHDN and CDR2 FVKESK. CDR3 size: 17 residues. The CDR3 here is CASSQRGVYVAKNIQYF. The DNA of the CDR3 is TGTGCCAGCAGCCAAAGGGGGGTCTACGTAGCCAAAAACATTCAGTACTTC. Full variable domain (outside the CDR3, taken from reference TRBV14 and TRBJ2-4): EAGVTQFPSHSVIEKGQTVTLRCDPISGHDNLYWYRRVMGKEIKFLLHFVKESKQDESGMPNNRFLAERTGGTYSTLKVQPAELEDSGVYFCASSQRGVYVAKNIQYFGAGTRLSVL.

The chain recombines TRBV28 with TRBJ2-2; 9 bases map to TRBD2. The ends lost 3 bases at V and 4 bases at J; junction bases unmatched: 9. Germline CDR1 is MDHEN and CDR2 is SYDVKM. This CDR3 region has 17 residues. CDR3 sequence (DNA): TGTGCCAGCAGTTTGGGGGGCCTAGCGGGATCCACCGGGGAGCTGTTTTTT. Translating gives CASSLGGLAGSTGELFF.

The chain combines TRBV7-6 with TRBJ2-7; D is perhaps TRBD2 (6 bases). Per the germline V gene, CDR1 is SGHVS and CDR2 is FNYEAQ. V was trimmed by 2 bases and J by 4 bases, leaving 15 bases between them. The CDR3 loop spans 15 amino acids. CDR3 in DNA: TGTGCCAGCAGCTTAAGGTCAAGCGGGTTGTACGAGCAGTACTTC. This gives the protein CASSLRSSGLYEQYF.

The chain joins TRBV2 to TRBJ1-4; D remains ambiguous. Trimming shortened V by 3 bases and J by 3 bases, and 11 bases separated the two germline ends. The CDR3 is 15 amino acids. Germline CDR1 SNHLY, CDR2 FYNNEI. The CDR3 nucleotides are TGTGCCAGCAGTGAGCGGCCGGGAGCTAATGAAAAACTGTTTTTT. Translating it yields CASSERPGANEKLFF.

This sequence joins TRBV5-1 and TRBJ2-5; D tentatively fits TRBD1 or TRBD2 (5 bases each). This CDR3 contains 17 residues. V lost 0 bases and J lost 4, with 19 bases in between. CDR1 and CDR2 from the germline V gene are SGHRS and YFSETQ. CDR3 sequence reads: CASSLAGAGGAGETQYF. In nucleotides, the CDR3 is TGCGCCAGCAGCTTGGCTGGGGCTGGGGGAGCAGGAGAGACCCAGTACTTC.

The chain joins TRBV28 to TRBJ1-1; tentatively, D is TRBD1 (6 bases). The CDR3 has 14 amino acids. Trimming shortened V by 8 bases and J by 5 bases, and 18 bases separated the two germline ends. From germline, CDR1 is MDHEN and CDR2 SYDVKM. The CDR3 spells CASHKGGDGTEAFF. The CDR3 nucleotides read TGTGCCAGCCACAAGGGGGGCGACGGGACTGAAGCTTTCTTT.

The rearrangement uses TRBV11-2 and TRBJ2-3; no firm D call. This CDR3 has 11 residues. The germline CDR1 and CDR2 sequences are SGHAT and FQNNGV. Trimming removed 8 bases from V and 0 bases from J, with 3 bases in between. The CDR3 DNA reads TGTGCCAGCGGTAGCACAGATACGCAGTATTTT. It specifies CASGSTDTQYF.